This T cell receptor (beta chain) was sequenced for a study of OX40 agonist ivuxolimab in advanced cancers. Details on this clone: Its antigen is not identified.

Study findings and constraints: Researchers did not establish what antigens the expanded peripheral T cells target.

Sequenced by immunoSEQ multiplex PCR; TCRdb stores in-frame clones only, minus some. Of about 73,000 clones listed, about nine tenths are singletons. The CDR3 length is 13 residues. The V end lost 1 base, the J end lost 12 bases, and 13 bases lay between the germline ends. Per germline, CDR1 LGHNA and CDR2 YSLEER. The sequence derives from an adult with an advanced solid tumor such as melanoma, head and neck, liver or kidney cancer. The sequences come from CD4+ or CD8+ T cells sorted from blood, collected in a trial of the OX40 agonist ivuxolimab. The V gene is TRBV4-3, the J gene TRBJ2-1; D possibly matches TRBD1 or TRBD2 (5 bases each). The CDR3 DNA follows: TGCGCCAGCAGCCAAGTGGTAGGGGAGTGGCAGTTCTTC. Amino acids: CASSQVVGEWQFF.